The 22 T cell receptor beta chains presented below share a single source sample, sequenced in a study of blood T cells in healthy people across ages. Alongside a J-beta primer mix, a sample-barcoded 5' primer served in a second PCR lasting roughly 6 to 11 cycles. TCRdb used MiXCR to reprocess the 5' RACE reads, holding one entry per CDR3 protein. The repertoire includes 1.5 million to 2 million distinct CDR3 sequences, roughly 30% of them detected once, and roughly 8% sits in the top ten. Sequenced input: blood. All receptors come from a woman aged 25 to 39 in good health.

The chain joins TRBV7-3 to TRBJ2-3; possibly TRBD1 for D (5 bases). Trimming pared 5 bases from V and 3 bases from J, leaving 12 bases between. Germline V CDR1 and CDR2: SGHTA, FQGTGA. This CDR3 region has 14 residues. CDR3 protein: CASSQSGATDTQYF. The CDR3 nucleotides read TGTGCCAGCAGCCAAAGTGGGGCGACAGATACGCAGTATTTT.

The rearrangement joins TRBV20-1 to TRBJ2-7; D is possibly TRBD1 or TRBD2 (6 bases each). Trimming removed 6 bases at V and 7 bases at J, with 19 bases between. This CDR3 region has 13 residues. Germline CDR1 is DFQATT and CDR2 is SNEGSKA (reference sequence). This chain's CDR3 is CSARVWGAREQYF. The CDR3 DNA reads as TGCAGTGCCCGAGTATGGGGGGCGAGGGAGCAGTACTTC.

This clonotype was counted ten times or more. The V and J genes are TRBV12-3 or TRBV12-4 and TRBJ1-2; possible D gene TRBD1, 5 bases. Trimming took off 3 bases at V and 4 bases at J, with 12 bases between the two ends. The CDR3 has 14 residues. CDR3 sequence: CASSLGSRGYGYTF. As DNA, the CDR3 is TGTGCCAGCAGTTTGGGGAGTAGGGGCTATGGCTACACCTTC.

The V call is TRBV2, the J call TRBJ2-3; TRBD2 might be the D (5 bases). The CDR3 sequence is 12 residues long. CDR1 is SNHLY and CDR2 is FYNNEI in the germline V gene. The V and J ends lost 1 base and 13 bases respectively, with 12 bases between them. In nucleotides, the CDR3 is TGTGCCAGCAGTGAAGTTTCAACCGGGAAGTATTTT. Translated: CASSEVSTGKYF.

The chain employs TRBV6-2 or TRBV6-3 and TRBJ2-7; D perhaps matches TRBD2 (6 bases). This CDR3 is 17 amino acids long. Germline CDR1 MNHEY, CDR2 SVGEGT. V was shortened by 0 bases and J by 2 bases, with 17 bases between the two germline ends. The CDR3 nucleotides read TGTGCCAGCAGTTACTCTGGGGACTCCCCGTGGGCCTACGAGCAGTACTTC. Protein product: CASSYSGDSPWAYEQYF.

The table lists this clonotype with a few counts. This sequence joins TRBV6-6 and TRBJ2-2, with a weak D call TRBD1 (5 bases). V was shortened by 6 bases and J by 6 bases, with 11 bases between the two germline ends. Germline CDR1 and CDR2: MNHNY and SVGAGI (reference sequence). This CDR3 is 13 amino acids long. In DNA, the CDR3 is TGTGCCAGCAGACCCAGGGAAGCCGGGGAGCTGTTTTTT. Translating gives CASRPREAGELFF.

In regard to this clonotype: Mismatch with germline at one junction end may stem from a read error. The chain carries TRBV7-2 and TRBJ2-1; D may be TRBD1 (5 bases). CDR3 length: 15 residues. Germline CDR1 and CDR2: SGHTA and FQGNSA. The CDR3 here is CASTRSGSIENGQFF. The CDR3 DNA reads as TGTGCCAGCACCAGGTCAGGGTCGATAGAAAATGGGCAGTTCTTC.

V is TRBV5-1 and J is TRBJ2-7; tentatively, D is TRBD1 (6 bases). Trimming cost V 5 bases and J 3 bases, with 12 bases left between them. This CDR3 comprises 13 residues. From germline, CDR1 is SGHRS and CDR2 YFSETQ. CDR3 protein: CASRRTEGYEQYF. Written as DNA, the CDR3 is TGCGCCAGCAGAAGGACAGAGGGCTACGAGCAGTACTTC.

This clonotype is a singleton in its sample. The V and J genes are TRBV20-1 and TRBJ2-7, with a tentative D call TRBD2 (6 bases). CDR1 DFQATT and CDR2 SNEGSKA come from the germline V gene (reference sequence). The CDR3 extends over 17 amino acids. The V end was cut by 5 bases, the J end by 7 bases, with 30 bases between. CDR3 in DNA: TGCAGTGCTGCTCTGGATGGTGGGGGGTCTTCCTACAATGAGCAGTACTTC. Residues: CSAALDGGGSSYNEQYF.

This chain connects TRBV12-3 or TRBV12-4 to TRBJ2-1, with TRBD2 matching 10 bases. The ends lost 4 bases at V and 6 bases at J; junction bases unmatched: 9. The CDR3 is 16 residues long. CDR3 coding DNA: TGTGCCAGCAGTTCCTACCGACTAGCGGGCCGCAATGAGCAGTTCTTC. It codes for CASSSYRLAGRNEQFF.

The gene calls are TRBV2 and TRBJ1-2, with a possible D match to TRBD1 (5 bases). Between the trimmed V and J ends, which lost 6 bases and 3 bases, there was a span of 14 bases. The CDR3 is 14 residues long. CDR1 is SNHLY and CDR2 is FYNNEI in the germline V gene. CDR3 sequence (DNA): TGTGCCAGCAGGACGTTACAGGAATACTATGGCTACACCTTC. This translates into CASRTLQEYYGYTF.

This clonotype was recorded many times. The CDR3 here is CASKTPDGYNEQFF. The DNA for the CDR3 is TGTGCCAGCAAAACCCCCGACGGTTACAATGAGCAGTTCTTC. The V call is TRBV12-3 or TRBV12-4, the J call TRBJ2-1; no definite D call. V was shortened by 7 bases and J by 4 bases, with 14 bases between the two germline ends. The CDR3 covers 14 residues.

The chain carries TRBV10-1 and TRBJ2-1; D call uncertain. Germline assignment: CDR1 WNHNN and CDR2 SYGVQD (reference sequence). This CDR3 is 12 amino acids long. V lost 3 bases, J lost 5 bases, and 5 bases lay in between. CDR3 sequence: CASSDGNNEQFF. In nucleotides, the CDR3 is TGCGCCAGCAGTGATGGGAACAATGAGCAGTTCTTC.

This clonotype appeared many times. This chain connects TRBV10-2 to TRBJ2-4; D is unclear. Germline-derived CDR1 and CDR2 are WSHSY and SAAADI. The CDR3 length is 15 residues. Trimming cost V 0 bases and J 0 bases, with 6 bases left between them. The CDR3 reads CASSESRLAKNIQYF. CDR3 sequence (DNA): TGCGCCAGCAGTGAGTCCCGACTAGCCAAAAACATTCAGTACTTC.

V gene TRBV21-1 combines with J gene TRBJ1-2; whether TRBD1, the table's D call, matches the DNA was not checked. TRBV21-1 is labeled a pseudogene. The CDR3 extends over 15 amino acids. The CDR3: CASSKAGGSSYGYTF. The CDR3 DNA reads TGTGCCAGCAGCAAAGCAGGGGGTAGTAGCTATGGCTACACCTTC.

This clonotype turned up a few times. Relative to the germline gene, one junction end is altered; a read error may explain this. The chain is built from TRBV5-1 and TRBJ2-1; 10 bases fit TRBD2. The CDR3 runs to 16 residues. In germline, CDR1 is SGHRS, CDR2 YFSETQ. The CDR3 loop is CANSLTTSGAYNEQFF. CDR3 DNA: TGCGCCAACAGCTTGACAACTAGCGGGGCTTACAATGAGCAGTTCTTC. The whole variable domain, remainder taken from reference TRBV5-1 and TRBJ2-1, is KAGVTQTPRYLIKTRGQQVTLSCSPISGHRSVSWYQQTPGQGLQFLFEYFSETQRNKGNFPGRFSGRQFSNSRSEMNVSTLELGDSALYLCANSLTTSGAYNEQFFGPGTRLTVL.

Concerning this clonotype: Since a much larger clone is just one base distant, this may be a read error. V and J are TRBV20-1 and TRBJ2-1; 8 positions agree with TRBD2. The length of the CDR3 is 13 residues. Germline values: CDR1 DFQATT, CDR2 SNEGSKA (reference sequence). J gave up 10 bases and V 5 bases, and 10 bases lay outside the gene matches. DNA of the CDR3: TGCAGTGCTTGCCAGCGGGGGACGGGGGAGCAGTTCTTC. It yields the protein CSACQRGTGEQFF.

About this clonotype: A read error is possible here, since a much larger clone lies one base away. V and J are TRBV7-9 and TRBJ2-4, with no clear D. The CDR3 totals 12 residues. CDR1 is SEHNR and CDR2 is FQNEAQ in the germline V gene (reference sequence). CDR3 sequence: CSSSTLGNIQYF. The DNA of the CDR3 is TGTTCCAGCAGCACCTTAGGGAACATTCAGTACTTC. Looking up the rest from reference TRBV7-9 and TRBJ2-4 gives the full variable domain: DTGVSQNPRHKITKRGQNVTFRCDPISEHNRLYWYRQTLGQGPEFLTYFQNEAQLEKSRLLSDRFSAERPKGSFSTLEIQRTEQGDSAMYLCSSSTLGNIQYFGAGTRLSVL.

This clonotype has only one observation. A much larger clone differs by one base, so this may be a read error. This sequence joins TRBV20-1 and TRBJ2-7; 8 nucleotides line up with TRBD2. Germline CDR1 and CDR2: DFQATT and SNEGSKA (reference sequence). The CDR3 runs 13 residues. The CDR3 spells CSATGTRGYGQYF. The CDR3 coding sequence is TGCAGTGCAACCGGGACTAGAGGCTACGGGCAGTACTTC.

This clonotype was seen a handful of times. This chain joins TRBV11-2 and TRBJ2-7; possible D gene TRBD1, 7 bases. V lost 3 bases to trimming and J lost 0 bases, with 12 bases between them. The CDR3 is 15 residues long. CDR1 is SGHAT, CDR2 FQNNGV, per germline. The CDR3 coding sequence is TGTGCCAGCAGCTTCAGGCGGGACAGCTCCTACGAGCAGTACTTC. The encoded protein is CASSFRRDSSYEQYF.

The V gene is TRBV29-1, the J gene TRBJ2-2; D unclear. Germline V lookup: CDR1 SQVTM, CDR2 ANQGSEA. This CDR3 has 11 residues. Trimming cost V 6 bases and J 5 bases, with 7 bases left between them. This chain's CDR3 is CSVPPTGELFF. The CDR3 DNA reads as TGCAGCGTCCCACCTACCGGGGAGCTGTTTTTT.

This clonotype has more than one count but fewer than ten. For the CDR3, the DNA is TGCGCCAGCAGCCAAGTGGTAGTCCTCGATGAGCAGTTCTTC. Amino acids: CASSQVVVLDEQFF. The V call is TRBV4-1, the J call TRBJ2-1; no reliable D call. The germline gives CDR1 MGHRA, CDR2 YSYEKL. Trimming shortened V by 1 base and J by 8 bases, and 12 bases separated the two germline ends. The CDR3 length is 14 residues.